This TCR beta chain was sequenced in a study of cytomegalovirus exposure and HLA in healthy donors. Study-wide points: Later analysis identified a missense DCLRE1C variant that was linked to TCR beta V- and J-gene trimming. The authors enumerated over 150 TCR beta chains as linked to cytomegalovirus. In a later analysis, HLA-C alleles had the fewest associated TCRs, DRB1 alleles the most.

The J segment lost 1 base and the V segment lost 4 bases, leaving 7 bases of the junction unmatched. The CDR3 covers 16 residues. From germline, CDR1 is SGHRS and CDR2 YFSETQ. On this clone itself: What it binds is not known.

60 Vbeta and 13 Jbeta primers were used in PCR. Some clones are missing from TCRdb's copy, which holds only in-frame ones; the method was immunoSEQ multiplex PCR. The sample has 75,000 to 100,000 clones; around 82% are singletons. V and J are TRBV5-1 and TRBJ2-3, with 9 bases that match TRBD2. Source material: PBMCs. The TCR sequence derives from a man aged 40-49 years in good health and CMV-seropositive. The CDR3 protein is CASSGAVAGGTDTQYF. The DNA for the CDR3 is TGCGCCAGCAGCGGAGCCGTAGCGGGAGGCACAGATACGCAGTATTTT. The full variable domain, in which reference TRBV5-1 and TRBJ2-3 provide the parts outside the CDR3, is KAGVTQTPRYLIKTRGQQVTLSCSPISGHRSVSWYQQTPGQGLQFLFEYFSETQRNKGNFPGRFSGRQFSNSRSEMNVSTLELGDSALYLCASSGAVAGGTDTQYFGPGTRLTVL.